Below, 4 T cell receptor beta chains from the same sample are listed, as sequenced in a study of beta chain features in type 1 diabetes. Their specific antigens are unknown. Findings of the study overall: Among patients with Type 1 diabetes, TCRB CDR3s were moderately but significantly shorter in every one of the four CD4+ subsets.

Of the isolated RNA, all was reverse transcribed, and so the sequenced material was expressed TCRB transcripts. Some clones are missing from TCRdb's copy, which holds only in-frame ones; the method was immunoSEQ multiplex PCR. The top ten clones hold around 0.016% of a sample with 300,000 to 400,000 clones, roughly 13% of them seen once. The sequenced sample was naive CD4+ T cells from blood. Receptors were obtained from a woman younger than 30 with type 1 diabetes.

This clone came up a few times. V usage is TRBV5-1 and J usage is TRBJ2-5; 8 bases agree with TRBD1. CDR1 and CDR2 (germline): SGHRS, YFSETQ. V shed 5 bases and J 2 bases; nucleotides not matched to a gene: 11. This CDR3 is 16 amino acids long. Written as DNA, the CDR3 is TGCGCCAGCAGGCTTCACCCAGGACAGGGTCAAGAGACCCAGTACTTC. This sequence encodes CASRLHPGQGQETQYF.

A few counts support this clone. The rearrangement links TRBV5-1 to TRBJ2-1; 10 bases align to TRBD2. Germline CDR1 reads SGHRS; CDR2 reads YFSETQ. V gave up 4 bases and J gave up 1 base; unmatched junction bases: 5. The CDR3 sequence is 16 residues long. CDR3 bases: TGCGCCAGCAGCGACGGACTAGCGGATTCCTACAATGAGCAGTTCTTC. It is translated as CASSDGLADSYNEQFF.

Only a few counts were recorded for this clone. The chain uses TRBV29-1 and TRBJ2-3, with D hard to call. The germline V gene encodes CDR1 SQVTM and CDR2 ANQGSEA. The CDR3 sequence is 12 residues long. V was shortened by 7 bases and J by 0 bases, with 8 bases between the two germline ends. CDR3 loop: CSGLTSTDTQYF. Here the CDR3 DNA reads TGCAGCGGATTGACTAGCACAGATACGCAGTATTTT.

This clone was seen a few times. The V call is TRBV2, the J call TRBJ2-1; 7 bases map to TRBD2. This CDR3 has 15 amino acids. Germline assignment: CDR1 SNHLY and CDR2 FYNNEI. Trimming took 1 base from V and 4 from J; bases not matched to a gene: 4. The CDR3 reads CASSEVAGMYNEQFF. The CDR3 coding sequence is TGTGCCAGCAGTGAAGTAGCGGGCATGTACAATGAGCAGTTCTTC.